The next 2 T cell receptor beta chains were all read from a single sample in a study of T cells in Graves' hyperthyroidism and ophthalmopathy. It was RNA transcripts that yielded the amplified TCR beta CDR3 regions. HTBI primers were the set used in a first-round RT-PCR of the TCR CDR3. In TCRdb, the multiplex PCR reads were re-called with MiXCR into one record per CDR3 protein. This table has about 600,000 distinct CDR3 sequences, roughly 15% appearing once. The sequencing input was blood. These receptors were collected from a middle-aged woman with Graves' ophthalmopathy.

This clonotype was counted ten times or more. V is TRBV12-3 or TRBV12-4 and J is TRBJ2-3, with TRBD1 matching 9 bases. V shed 3 bases, J shed 2 bases, and the junction held 6 bases outside the gene matches. This CDR3 region has 16 residues. The CDR3: CASSFGTGRSTDTQYF. CDR3 nucleotide sequence: TGTGCCAGCAGTTTCGGGACAGGGAGGTCCACAGATACGCAGTATTTT.

This clonotype occurred many times. This chain connects TRBV20-1 to TRBJ2-3, with a possible D match to TRBD1 (5 bases). In germline, CDR1 is DFQATT, CDR2 SNEGSKA (reference sequence). The CDR3 is 13 residues long. Trimming pared 0 bases from V and 9 bases from J, leaving 13 bases between. CDR3 in DNA: TGCAGTGCTAGAGATCTCTCAGGGTCGACGCAGTATTTT. Its protein is CSARDLSGSTQYF.